Listed here is a single T cell receptor (beta chain). This PCR relied on a set of 60 Vbeta primers and 13 Jbeta primers. Sequencing was performed with immunoSEQ multiplex PCR; in TCRdb, only in-frame clones are kept and a portion is missing. Of roughly 130,000 clones in the sample, about four fifths were seen once. The data are from a study of cytomegalovirus exposure and HLA in healthy donors. Across the study: Earlier, roughly 180 million T cells were analyzed, and about 120 million unique TCR beta sequences were found among them.

The CDR3 consists of 12 residues. The V gene's germline CDR1 is SGHRS and CDR2 YFSETQ. V was clipped by 0 bases and J by 7 bases, with 8 bases between them. The TCR originated in a man aged 25 to 45 in good health and CMV-seronegative. Material for sequencing was PBMCs. This chain uses TRBV5-1 with TRBJ2-7; no definite D call. The CDR3 nucleotides are TGCGCCAGCAGCTTGGACAGTGAAGAGCAGTACTTC. Amino acids: CASSLDSEEQYF.